This T cell receptor (beta chain) was captured by sequencing in a study of T cells in localized non-small cell lung cancer. Trimming removed 1 base from V and 5 bases from J, with 10 bases in between. CDR1 is SGHVT and CDR2 is SQSDAQ in the germline V gene. The CDR3 is made up of 14 amino acids. This clone has more than one count but fewer than ten. Its antigen is not known. Profiling relied on immunoSEQ multiplex PCR, and the TCRdb table lists in-frame clones only, not all of them. The profile shows about 1,400 clones, over 20% of them singletons. General study findings and limits: Uninvolved adjacent lung showed higher T cell clonality than tumor. Adjacent lung tissue had a median approximately 57 of the top 100 clones found in the tumor.

The source was normal lung tissue next to the tumor, collected before any cancer treatment. This clonotype was sampled from a female donor over 55 with stage I squamous cell lung carcinoma. The chain joins TRBV7-4 to TRBJ2-3, with D unclear. CDR3 sequence: CASSLEVYRDTQYF. The CDR3 region has the DNA TGTGCCAGCAGCTTAGAGGTCTATCGAGATACGCAGTATTTT.